This T cell receptor beta chain was sequenced in a study of PD-1 blockade in classical Hodgkin lymphoma. Libraries were prepared by immunoSEQ multiplex PCR; TCRdb keeps only in-frame clonotypes and omits some of them. The sample includes fewer than 80,000 clones, about two thirds of them seen just once. Each of the patients experienced relapse following autologous stem cell transplantation, and their brentuximab vedotin exposure differed. Germline V gives CDR1 MGHRA, CDR2 YSYEKL. V was pared by 3 bases and J by 1 base, with 13 bases between. The CDR3 loop spans 15 amino acids. Worth noting for this clone: The antigen is undetermined.

Regarding the study as a whole: A significant rise in TCR diversity was seen by C4D1 for CD4+ cells but not for CD8+ cells.

This sample comprised peripheral blood mononuclear cells (PBMCs), obtained before the second cycle of nivolumab. V and J are TRBV4-1 and TRBJ2-7; D is perhaps TRBD1 (5 bases). The receptor was isolated from a human donor with classical Hodgkin lymphoma. CDR3 sequence reads: CASSQGRPLSYEQYF. The CDR3, as DNA: TGCGCCAGCAGCCAGGGGCGCCCCCTTTCCTACGAGCAGTACTTC.